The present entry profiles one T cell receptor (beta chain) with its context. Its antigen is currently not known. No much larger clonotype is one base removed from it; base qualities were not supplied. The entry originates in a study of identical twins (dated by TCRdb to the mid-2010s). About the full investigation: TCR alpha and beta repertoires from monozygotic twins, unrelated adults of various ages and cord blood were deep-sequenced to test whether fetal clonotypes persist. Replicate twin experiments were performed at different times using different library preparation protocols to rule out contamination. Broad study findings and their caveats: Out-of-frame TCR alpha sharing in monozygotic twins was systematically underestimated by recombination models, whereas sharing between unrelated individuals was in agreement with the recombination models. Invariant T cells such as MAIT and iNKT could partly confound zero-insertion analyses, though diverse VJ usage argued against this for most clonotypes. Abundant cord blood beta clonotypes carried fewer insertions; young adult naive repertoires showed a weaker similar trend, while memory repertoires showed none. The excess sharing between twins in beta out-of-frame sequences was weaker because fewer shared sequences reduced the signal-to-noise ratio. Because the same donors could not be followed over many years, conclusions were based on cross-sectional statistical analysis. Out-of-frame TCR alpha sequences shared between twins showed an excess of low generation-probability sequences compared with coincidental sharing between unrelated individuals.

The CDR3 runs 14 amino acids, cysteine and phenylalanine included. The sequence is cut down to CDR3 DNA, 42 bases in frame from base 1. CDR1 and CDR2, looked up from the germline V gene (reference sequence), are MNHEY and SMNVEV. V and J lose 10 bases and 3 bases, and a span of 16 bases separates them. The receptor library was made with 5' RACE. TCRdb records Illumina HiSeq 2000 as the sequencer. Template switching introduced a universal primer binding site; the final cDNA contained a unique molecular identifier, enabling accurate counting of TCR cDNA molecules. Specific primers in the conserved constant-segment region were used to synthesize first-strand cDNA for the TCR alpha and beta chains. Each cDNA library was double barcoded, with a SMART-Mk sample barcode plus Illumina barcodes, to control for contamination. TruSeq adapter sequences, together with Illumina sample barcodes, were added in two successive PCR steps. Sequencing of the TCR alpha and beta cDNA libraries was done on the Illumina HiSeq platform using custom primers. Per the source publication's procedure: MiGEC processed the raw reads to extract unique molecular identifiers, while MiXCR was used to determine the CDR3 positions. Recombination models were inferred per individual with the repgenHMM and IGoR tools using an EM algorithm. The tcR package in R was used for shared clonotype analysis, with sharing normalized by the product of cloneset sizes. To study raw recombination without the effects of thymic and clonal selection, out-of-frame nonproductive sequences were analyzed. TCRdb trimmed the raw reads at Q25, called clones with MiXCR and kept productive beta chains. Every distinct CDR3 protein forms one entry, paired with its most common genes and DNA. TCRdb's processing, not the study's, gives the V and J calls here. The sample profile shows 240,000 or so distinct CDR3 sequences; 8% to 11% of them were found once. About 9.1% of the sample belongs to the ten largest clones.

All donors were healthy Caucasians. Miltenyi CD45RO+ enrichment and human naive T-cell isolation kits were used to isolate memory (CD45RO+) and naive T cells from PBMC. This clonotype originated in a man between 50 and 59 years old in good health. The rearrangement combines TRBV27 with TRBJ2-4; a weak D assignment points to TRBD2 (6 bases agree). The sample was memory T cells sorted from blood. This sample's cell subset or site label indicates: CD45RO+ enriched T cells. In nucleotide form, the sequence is TGTGCCACCGTAGGAGGGAATGACAAAAACATTCAGTACTTC. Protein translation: CATVGGNDKNIQYF.